This paragraph covers one T cell receptor beta chain sequence. This clonotype was seen only once. Its antigen is not yet known. Base qualities were left out, and no much larger clone turns up one base away. This sample stems from a study of post-analysis software for immune sequencing data (dated by TCRdb to between 2014 and 2017). Background for the entire study: Relapsing-remitting, secondary progressive and progressive-relapsing multiple sclerosis were recorded as disease courses, and subtype annotation was lacking for some patients. A subset of samples was prepared in parallel using single-end sample barcoding, then pooled and co-amplified after Illumina adapter ligation. The patient repertoires were compared against roughly 12 previously published healthy control repertoires obtained from donors aged about 6 to 27 years.

To demonstrate the VDJtools post-analysis software, TCR beta repertoires were profiled from the peripheral blood of about a dozen young patients with multiple sclerosis. The multiple sclerosis patients were children and adolescents between roughly 6 and 16 years of age. The library was prepared using PCR. These reads were obtained on an Illumina HiSeq 2500. To reduce PCR and sequencing biases, unique molecular identifiers were incorporated into the TCR beta cDNA libraries. Per 1 to 10 million input T cells, roughly 0.5 million cDNA molecules were obtained, such that each molecule approximated one T cell. Patient libraries were prepared and sequenced with the same protocol used for the earlier healthy control dataset. Samples belonging to the same batch were prepared together, multiplexed and sequenced on a shared HiSeq lane. Per the source publication's procedure: MIGEC handled the raw barcoded reads, throwing out single-read molecular identifier groups before consensus assembly and CDR3 extraction. VDJtools was used for post-analysis of the clonotype tables, and diversity was normalized by down-sampling every dataset to the size of the smallest sample. Repertoire overlap clustering matched CDR3 amino acid but not nucleotide sequences to correct batch-related cross-sample contamination. TCRdb ran its own pipeline on the public reads, namely fastp trimming at Q25 and MiXCR clone calling, and kept in-frame beta chains. Every distinct CDR3 protein forms one entry, paired with its most common genes and DNA. In this record, the V and J calls reflect TCRdb's handling and not the investigators' own analysis. The sample table holds approximately 690,000 distinct CDR3 sequences, of which about 60% were seen once. The ten most abundant clones make up 11% of the sample.

The research as a whole found: Significantly higher frequencies in patients than in controls were found for five or six TRBV segments, including TRBV5-6, TRBV5-1 and TRBV20-1. The multiple sclerosis patient group was slightly younger than the control group. Direct clustering with F measure showed strong co-clustering of samples prepared in the same batch, prompting a batch-effect correction. Significantly lower normalized Chao1 diversity was found in multiple sclerosis patients than in controls, suggesting substantial peripheral T-cell clonal expansion.

V is clipped by 1 base and J by 2 bases, and the sequence between their germline boundaries is 8 bases long. Including cysteine and phenylalanine, the CDR3 has 14 amino acids. The sequence is cut down to CDR3 DNA, 42 bases in frame from base 1. CDR1 SGDLS and CDR2 YYNGEE were looked up in the germline V gene. Sequences were obtained from blood. The rearrangement joined TRBV9 to TRBJ2-3; D gene: possibly TRBD1, on 5 matching bases. The TCR was taken from a girl aged 2 to 9 with multiple sclerosis. The DNA sequence reads TGTGCCAGCAGCGTATCCAGGGACACAGATACGCAGTATTTT. Its protein reads: CASSVSRDTDTQYF.